The 27 T cell receptor beta chains given below trace back to one sample, sequenced in a study of cytomegalovirus exposure and HLA in healthy donors. PCR amplification relied on 60 Vbeta primers (plus 13 Jbeta primers). Assay used: immunoSEQ multiplex PCR; TCRdb lists only in-frame clones, some missing. The table has 120,000 or so clones, roughly 72% seen once. The sequencing sample was made of PBMCs. These receptors were taken from a woman in her forties or fifties in good health and CMV-seropositive.

The V call is TRBV19, the J call TRBJ1-6, with D tentatively TRBD1 (5 bases). V shed 2 bases and J shed 10 bases, with 15 bases lying between them. Germline CDR1 reads LNHDA; CDR2 reads SQIVND (reference sequence). The CDR3 sequence is 15 residues long. The CDR3 bases are TGTGCCAGTAGTATACGAAGGGGTTATCAATCACCCCTCCACTTT. Its protein product is CASSIRRGYQSPLHF.

The rearrangement links TRBV27 to TRBJ1-1; D is unresolved. Germline assignment: CDR1 MNHEY and CDR2 SMNVEV (reference sequence). The V gene lost 2 bases and the J gene lost 2 bases, with 9 bases spanning the gap. The CDR3 has 14 amino acids. CDR3 nucleotides: TGTGCCAGCAGTTTAACGTCGGGTAACACTGAAGCTTTCTTT. As protein: CASSLTSGNTEAFF.

Only one count was recorded for this clone. The gene calls are TRBV19 and TRBJ2-1; 8 bases line up with TRBD2. The trim removed 6 bases at V and 4 bases at J, leaving 8 bases unmatched. The CDR3 runs to 15 residues. Germline-derived CDR1 and CDR2 are LNHDA and SQIVND (reference sequence). CDR3 residues: CASSTGAGGYNEQFF. The CDR3 nucleotides read TGTGCCAGTAGCACTGGGGCGGGAGGTTACAATGAGCAGTTCTTC.

This clone was observed once. This chain links TRBV15 with TRBJ2-7; 8 nucleotides match TRBD2. The CDR3 covers 16 residues. V shed 0 bases, J shed 2 bases, and the junction held 6 bases outside the gene matches. The germline V gene has CDR1 LNHNV and CDR2 YYDKDF (reference sequence). The CDR3 nucleotides are TGTGCCACCAGCAGAGATAAGACTAGCGTCCCCTACGAGCAGTACTTC. Encoded protein: CATSRDKTSVPYEQYF.

The chain has TRBV5-6 and TRBJ2-7; TRBD1 aligns across 10 bases. The V segment lost 3 bases and the J segment 3 bases; nucleotides outside the gene matches: 6. CDR1 and CDR2 from the germline V gene are SGHDT and YYEEEE. The CDR3 runs 15 residues. The CDR3 DNA reads TGTGCCAGCAGCTCGTTCCGGGACAGGGGCTACGAGCAGTACTTC. Protein: CASSSFRDRGYEQYF.

V usage is TRBV5-4 and J usage is TRBJ1-1; no clear D gene. The CDR3 spans 15 residues. CDR1 is SGHNT, CDR2 YYREEE, per germline (reference sequence). Trimming removed 3 bases from V and 4 bases from J, with 16 bases in between. This CDR3 is CASSSNLIRGTEAFF. CDR3 coding DNA: TGTGCCAGCAGCTCTAACCTAATCCGAGGCACTGAAGCTTTCTTT.

The chain is built from TRBV5-4 and TRBJ1-1; D perhaps matches TRBD1 (6 bases). The germline V and J ends were trimmed by 0 bases and 8 bases, with 17 bases remaining between them. CDR1 and CDR2 from the germline V gene are SGHNT and YYREEE (reference sequence). The CDR3 sequence is 15 residues long. This CDR3 is CASSLEQGRNIEAFF. The CDR3 DNA follows: TGTGCCAGCAGCTTGGAACAGGGCCGTAACATAGAAGCTTTCTTT.

The V call is TRBV15, the J call TRBJ1-5; D is undetermined. CDR1 LNHNV and CDR2 YYDKDF come from the germline V gene (reference sequence). V gave up 0 bases and J gave up 9 bases, with 9 bases separating them. The CDR3 consists of 13 residues. CDR3 amino acids: CATSRDLERPQHF. CDR3 DNA: TGTGCCACCAGCAGAGATTTAGAGCGGCCCCAGCATTTT.

CDR3 residues: CASSPTGVSSGEQYF. CDR3 coding DNA: TGTGCCAGCAGCCCAACAGGGGTCTCCTCCGGCGAGCAGTACTTC. The chain has TRBV16 and TRBJ2-7; 7 positions agree with TRBD1. The CDR3 spans 15 residues. CDR1 is KGHSY, CDR2 FQNENV, per germline. V shed 4 bases and J 6 bases; nucleotides not matched to a gene: 12.

The rearrangement links TRBV5-4 to TRBJ2-5, with 9 bases fitting TRBD1. The CDR3 sequence is 17 residues long. Germline CDR1 reads SGHNT; CDR2 reads YYREEE (reference sequence). J was trimmed by 2 bases and V by 4 bases; bases with no gene match: 12. DNA of the CDR3: TGTGCCAGCAGCCGAGGGGGACAGGGTCGGTGGCAAGAGACCCAGTACTTC. Amino acids: CASSRGGQGRWQETQYF.

V and J are TRBV9 and TRBJ2-2; 8 bases match TRBD2. V dropped 0 bases and J dropped 3; count of bases not matched to a gene: 4. CDR3 length: 16 residues. Per germline, CDR1 SGDLS and CDR2 YYNGEE. For the CDR3, the DNA is TGTGCCAGCAGCGTAGTAGCGGGAACCCACACCGGGGAGCTGTTTTTT. This encodes CASSVVAGTHTGELFF.

The chain recombines TRBV10-3 with TRBJ1-3; D unclear. Germline V gene lookup returns CDR1 ENHRY and CDR2 SYGVKD. The V end lost 2 bases, the J end lost 0 bases, and 5 bases lay between the germline ends. The CDR3 has 14 residues. Here the CDR3 DNA reads TGTGCCATCAGTGAGGCAGTCTCTGGAAACACCATATATTTT. This gives the protein CAISEAVSGNTIYF.

This clone came up once. The chain combines TRBV2 with TRBJ1-5; D is possibly TRBD1 (5 bases). V was cut by 2 bases and J by 6 bases, with 14 bases left in between. CDR1 and CDR2 (germline): SNHLY, FYNNEI. CDR3 size: 15 residues. CDR3 sequence reads: CASSEQGYEGQPQHF. The DNA of the CDR3 is TGTGCCAGCAGTGAACAGGGATATGAAGGTCAGCCCCAGCATTTT.

This clone was picked up one time. The chain employs TRBV5-1 and TRBJ2-1; 11 bases fit TRBD2. CDR1 and CDR2 from the germline V gene are SGHRS and YFSETQ. There are 17 residues in the CDR3. J lost 5 bases, V lost 1 base, and 8 bases had no gene match. CDR3 bases: TGCGCCAGCAGCTTGACTAGCGGGGGACTCTTTGACAATGAGCAGTTCTTC. Its translation is CASSLTSGGLFDNEQFF.

The rearrangement links TRBV7-8 to TRBJ1-3; no clear D. This CDR3 region has 15 residues. V was clipped by 5 bases and J by 2 bases, with 13 bases between them. The germline V gene has CDR1 SGHVS and CDR2 FQNEAQ. This chain's CDR3 is CASSPSVVPGNTIYF. CDR3 sequence (DNA): TGTGCCAGCAGCCCGAGCGTCGTCCCTGGAAACACCATATATTTT. Full variable domain (outside the CDR3, taken from reference TRBV7-8 and TRBJ1-3): GAGVSQSPRYKVAKRGQDVALRCDPISGHVSLFWYQQALGQGPEFLTYFQNEAQLDKSGLPSDRFFAERPEGSVSTLKIQRTQQEDSAVYLCASSPSVVPGNTIYFGEGSWLTVV.

CDR3 nucleotides: TGCAGCGTTAGGGGGGGCGCGGGGGCTCAAGAGACCCAGTACTTC. It is translated as CSVRGGAGAQETQYF. The chain carries TRBV29-1 and TRBJ2-5; weak D call: TRBD2 (7 bases). The ends were cut back, 5 bases at V and 2 bases at J, with 18 bases in the middle. This CDR3 spans 15 amino acids. CDR1 and CDR2 from the germline V gene are SQVTM and ANQGSEA. The full variable domain, completed using reference TRBV29-1 and TRBJ2-5, is SAVISQKPSRDICQRGTSLTIQCQVDSQVTMMFWYRQQPGQSLTLIATANQGSEATYESGFVIDKFPISRPNLTFSTLTVSNMSPEDSSIYLCSVRGGAGAQETQYFGPGTRLLVL.

This chain connects TRBV5-5 to TRBJ1-1, with a weak D call TRBD1 (6 bases). The V gene's germline CDR1 is SGHKS and CDR2 YYEKEE (reference sequence). The CDR3 has 17 amino acids. Trimming pared 0 bases from V and 3 bases from J, leaving 18 bases between. CDR3 coding DNA: TGTGCCAGCAGCTTGGCCCTCCAGGGGCAGAGGGACACTGAAGCTTTCTTT. It yields the protein CASSLALQGQRDTEAFF.

The chain joins TRBV19 to TRBJ2-1, with D possibly TRBD2 on 7 matching bases. V was clipped by 5 bases and J by 4 bases, with 12 bases between them. The CDR3 loop spans 14 amino acids. In germline, CDR1 is LNHDA, CDR2 SQIVND (reference sequence). CDR3 loop: CASSRAGTYNEQFF. The CDR3, as DNA: TGTGCCAGTAGTCGAGCGGGGACATACAATGAGCAGTTCTTC.

The rearrangement uses TRBV10-2 and TRBJ1-1; no clear D gene. V was cut by 2 bases and J by 4 bases, with 8 bases left in between. Per germline, CDR1 WSHSY and CDR2 SAAADI. This CDR3 is 13 amino acids long. Here the CDR3 reads CASSEGSSTEAFF. For the CDR3, the DNA is TGCGCCAGCAGTGAGGGCAGTTCCACTGAAGCTTTCTTT.

This chain links TRBV10-3 with TRBJ1-2, with D possibly being TRBD1 (5 bases). V lost 2 bases, J lost 8 bases, and 12 bases lay in between. Germline V gene lookup returns CDR1 ENHRY and CDR2 SYGVKD. The CDR3 has 13 residues. CDR3 nucleotides: TGTGCCATCAGTGAGGGGGCGGGAGGAGGCTACACCTTC. Translation gives CAISEGAGGGYTF.

The rearrangement joins TRBV5-4 to TRBJ1-4, with a tentative D call TRBD1 (5 bases). Trimming removed 4 bases from V and 6 bases from J, with 16 bases in between. The length of the CDR3 is 15 residues. In germline, CDR1 is SGHNT, CDR2 YYREEE (reference sequence). CDR3 loop: CASSDRRGLDEKLFF. CDR3 DNA sequence: TGTGCCAGCAGCGATAGAAGGGGCTTGGATGAAAAACTGTTTTTT.

This chain connects TRBV6-1 to TRBJ1-1, with D maybe TRBD1 (6 bases). Germline CDR1 reads MNHNS; CDR2 reads SASEGT. V was cut by 8 bases and J by 0 bases, with 13 bases left in between. This CDR3 is built from 14 residues. The CDR3: CASERDRMNTEAFF. In DNA, the CDR3 is TGTGCCAGCGAACGAGACAGGATGAACACTGAAGCTTTCTTT.

The chain has TRBV13 and TRBJ1-1, with D possibly TRBD1 on 6 matching bases. Between the trimmed V and J ends, which lost 10 bases and 1 base, there was a span of 13 bases. The CDR3 covers 13 residues. Per germline, CDR1 PRHDT and CDR2 FYEKMQ (reference sequence). In nucleotides, the CDR3 is TGTGCCAACGCACAGGGTCCGAACACTGAAGCTTTCTTT. It is translated as CANAQGPNTEAFF.

The chain employs TRBV4-1 and TRBJ1-4; no reliable D call. Germline V lookup: CDR1 MGHRA, CDR2 YSYEKL. Trimming took 0 bases from V and 8 from J, leaving 13 bases between them. The CDR3 sequence is 15 residues long. The CDR3 loop reads CASSQEGAVTEKLFF. CDR3 bases: TGCGCCAGCAGCCAAGAGGGAGCCGTTACGGAAAAACTGTTTTTT.

This clone was observed a single time. The gene calls are TRBV20-1 and TRBJ1-1, with unresolved D. CDR1 is DFQATT and CDR2 is SNEGSKA in the germline V gene (reference sequence). The V end was cut by 8 bases, the J end by 1 base, with 8 bases between. CDR3 length equals 11 residues. The CDR3 here is CSPPGNTEAFF. The DNA of the CDR3 is TGCAGTCCCCCCGGGAACACTGAAGCTTTCTTT.

The chain has TRBV4-3 and TRBJ1-1, with D hard to call. Germline values: CDR1 LGHNA, CDR2 YSLEER. CDR3 size: 14 residues. With 1 base removed from V and 1 base from J, the gap between germline ends came to 7 bases. DNA for the CDR3: TGCGCCAGCAGCCAAGGGCGGCCGAACACTGAAGCTTTCTTT. Residues: CASSQGRPNTEAFF.

The table lists this clone with a few counts. This sequence joins TRBV29-1 and TRBJ1-1; 7 nucleotides align to TRBD1. Germline V CDR1 and CDR2: SQVTM, ANQGSEA. V lost 4 bases to trimming and J lost 0 bases; unmatched junction nucleotides: 5. The CDR3 sequence is 14 residues long. For the CDR3, the DNA is TGCAGCGTTGCACAGGGGTTCATGAACACTGAAGCTTTCTTT. Residues: CSVAQGFMNTEAFF.